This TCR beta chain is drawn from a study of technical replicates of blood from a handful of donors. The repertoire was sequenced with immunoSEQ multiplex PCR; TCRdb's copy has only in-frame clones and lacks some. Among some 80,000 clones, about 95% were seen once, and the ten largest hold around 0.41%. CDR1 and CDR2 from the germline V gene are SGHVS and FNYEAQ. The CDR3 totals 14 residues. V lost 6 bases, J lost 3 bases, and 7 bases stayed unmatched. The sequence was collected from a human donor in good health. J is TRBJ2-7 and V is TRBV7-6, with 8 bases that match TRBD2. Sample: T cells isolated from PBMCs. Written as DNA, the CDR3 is TGTGCCAGCAGTGCGCTAGCGGGTGGCTACGAGCAGTACTTC. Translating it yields CASSALAGGYEQYF.